Presented here are 25 T cell receptor beta chains from one specimen sequenced in a study of blood T cell repertoires in COVID-19. Method: immunoSEQ multiplex PCR; TCRdb's copy keeps in-frame clones and lacks some. The sample yields approximately 210,000 clones, about nine tenths seen once. The sample was peripheral blood. The receptors derive from a middle-aged woman with acute or convalescent COVID-19.

The chain links TRBV11-3 to TRBJ2-1; 7 nucleotides line up with TRBD2. There are 15 residues in the CDR3. Germline loops: CDR1 SGHNT, CDR2 YENEEA. With 5 bases clipped from V and 4 bases from J, the junction kept 8 bases outside the gene matches. DNA for the CDR3: TGTGCCAGCAGCCGGGGGGAGGGTACTTACAATGAGCAGTTCTTC. As protein: CASSRGEGTYNEQFF.

This chain uses TRBV24-1 with TRBJ2-5, with TRBD1 identical over 9 bases. Trimming cost V 3 bases and J 5 bases; bases outside gene matches: 9. Germline V gene lookup returns CDR1 KGHDR and CDR2 SFDVKD. The CDR3 has 16 residues. The CDR3 is CATSDGVTGGTETQYF. The CDR3 DNA sequence: TGTGCCACCAGTGATGGGGTGACAGGGGGAACCGAGACCCAGTACTTC.

The V call is TRBV10-3, the J call TRBJ2-7; D is perhaps TRBD1 (6 bases). CDR1 ENHRY and CDR2 SYGVKD come from the germline V gene. V lost 4 bases to trimming and J lost 4 bases, with 20 bases between them. This CDR3 has 16 amino acids. The CDR3 DNA reads TGTGCCATCAGTGCGGGACACCCCGGGACAACGTACGAGCAGTACGTC. Its translation: CAISAGHPGTTYEQYV.

The chain links TRBV6-1 to TRBJ1-2; 7 nucleotides line up with TRBD1. CDR3 size: 14 residues. In germline, CDR1 is MNHNS, CDR2 SASEGT. J gave up 3 bases and V 6 bases, and 7 bases lay outside the gene matches. CDR3 bases: TGTGCCAGCAGGACTGACGGGACAGACTATGGCTACACCTTC. It encodes CASRTDGTDYGYTF.

CDR3: CASSIGVRGNYGYTF. CDR3 nucleotides: TGTGCCAGTAGTATAGGAGTCAGGGGGAACTATGGCTACACCTTC. The J gene is TRBJ1-2, the V gene TRBV19; 7 bases are shared with TRBD1. Germline V gene lookup returns CDR1 LNHDA and CDR2 SQIVND (reference sequence). CDR3 length: 15 residues. Losses at the gene ends were 1 base for V and 2 bases for J; bases not matched to a gene: 4. The variable domain in full, with the rest retrieved from reference TRBV19 and TRBJ1-2, is DGGITQSPKYLFRKEGQNVTLSCEQNLNHDAMYWYRQDPGQGLRLIYYSQIVNDFQKGDIAEGYSVSREKKESFPLTVTSAQKNPTAFYLCASSIGVRGNYGYTFGSGTRLTVV.

V is TRBV19 and J is TRBJ1-2; D unclear. This CDR3 is built from 13 residues. CDR1 LNHDA and CDR2 SQIVND come from the germline V gene (reference sequence). Trimming cost V 6 bases and J 8 bases, with 16 bases left between them. The DNA of the CDR3 is TGTGCCAGTAGCCCTAGGAGGAAGTACGGCTACACCTTC. This sequence encodes CASSPRRKYGYTF. Full variable domain (missing parts from reference TRBV19 and TRBJ1-2): DGGITQSPKYLFRKEGQNVTLSCEQNLNHDAMYWYRQDPGQGLRLIYYSQIVNDFQKGDIAEGYSVSREKKESFPLTVTSAQKNPTAFYLCASSPRRKYGYTFGSGTRLTVV.

This chain links TRBV11-2 with TRBJ1-3, with 8 bases identical to TRBD1. The V gene's germline CDR1 is SGHAT and CDR2 FQNNGV. The CDR3 has 16 amino acids. With 1 base clipped from V and 2 bases from J, the junction kept 4 bases outside the gene matches. The chain's CDR3 is CASSLVQGAPGNTIYF. The CDR3 nucleotides read TGTGCCAGCAGCTTAGTCCAGGGGGCGCCTGGAAACACCATATATTTT.

This chain uses TRBV19 with TRBJ2-2; tentative D call: TRBD1 (6 bases). The CDR3 covers 14 residues. Germline CDR1 is LNHDA and CDR2 is SQIVND (reference sequence). The V end lost 5 bases, the J end lost 4 bases, and 11 bases lay between the germline ends. In nucleotides, the CDR3 is TGTGCCAGTAGTTGGACAGTTGGCACCGGGGAGCTGTTTTTT. Its protein is CASSWTVGTGELFF.

J is TRBJ2-2 and V is TRBV3-1 (or the pseudogene TRBV3-2); D is perhaps TRBD1 (6 bases). The germline V and J ends were trimmed by 1 base and 2 bases, with 14 bases remaining between them. The germline gives CDR1 LGHDT, CDR2 YNNKEL (reference sequence). The CDR3 contains 17 residues. In DNA, the CDR3 is TGTGCCAGCAGCCAAGGGGGGCGAGTGGGAAACACCGGGGAGCTGTTTTTT. It translates to CASSQGGRVGNTGELFF.

V gene TRBV5-1 combines with J gene TRBJ1-3; D uncertain. CDR1 and CDR2 (germline): SGHRS, YFSETQ. CDR3 size: 13 residues. V was cut by 2 bases and J by 2 bases, with 5 bases left in between. CDR3 nucleotide sequence: TGCGCCAGCAGCTTCGGAGCTGGAAACACCATATATTTT. As protein: CASSFGAGNTIYF.

The chain combines TRBV1 with TRBJ1-3. TRBV1 is a pseudogene. This CDR3 region has 17 residues. The CDR3 region is CTSSQAPLVPSGNTIYF. The CDR3 nucleotides read TGCACCAGCAGCCAAGCCCCCCTAGTCCCCTCTGGAAACACCATATATTTT.

The chain joins TRBV7-8 to TRBJ1-2; D gene uncertain. Trimming removed 1 base from V and 0 bases from J, with 9 bases in between. The CDR3 loop spans 15 amino acids. The germline V gene encodes CDR1 SGHVS and CDR2 FQNEAQ. The CDR3 sequence is CASSLDRDANYGYTF. The CDR3 bases are TGTGCCAGCAGCTTAGACAGAGACGCTAACTATGGCTACACCTTC.

The chain uses TRBV11-2 and TRBJ2-5; 12 nucleotides match TRBD2. The germline gives CDR1 SGHAT, CDR2 FQNNGV. The CDR3 extends over 14 amino acids. V dropped 5 bases and J dropped 8; count of bases not matched to a gene: 6. The CDR3 sequence: CASSPGTSGRTQYF. The CDR3 bases are TGTGCCAGCAGCCCCGGGACTAGCGGGCGCACCCAGTACTTC.

The chain couples TRBV4-1 to TRBJ2-7; D unclear. The CDR3 totals 14 residues. Germline V gives CDR1 MGHRA, CDR2 YSYEKL. V was pared by 1 base and J by 2 bases, with 9 bases between. CDR3 region: CASSQGADAYEQYV. For the CDR3, the DNA is TGCGCCAGCAGCCAAGGGGCAGACGCCTACGAGCAGTACGTC.

This clone turned up a few times. The chain links TRBV19 to TRBJ1-1; no firm D call. The V and J ends lost 4 bases and 7 bases respectively, with 13 bases between them. The CDR3 extends over 13 amino acids. Germline loops: CDR1 LNHDA, CDR2 SQIVND (reference sequence). The CDR3 loop reads CASSSGYSLEAFF. For the CDR3, the DNA is TGTGCCAGTAGTAGCGGGTACTCCCTTGAAGCTTTCTTT.

V gene TRBV19 combines with J gene TRBJ1-2; 9 nucleotides line up with TRBD1. The CDR3 consists of 14 residues. Germline-derived CDR1 and CDR2 are LNHDA and SQIVND (reference sequence). V shed 7 bases and J 6 bases; nucleotides not matched to a gene: 9. CDR3 nucleotides: TGTGCCAGTACCAAGGACAGGGGAGAGGATGGCTACACCTTC. It is translated as CASTKDRGEDGYTF.

This rearrangement joins TRBV6-5 to TRBJ1-1, with D perhaps TRBD1 (5 bases). The V gene lost 1 base and the J gene lost 3 bases, with 12 bases spanning the gap. This CDR3 contains 15 residues. CDR1 is MNHEY, CDR2 SVGAGI, per germline. CDR3 sequence reads: CASSYFQGSDTEAFF. CDR3 in DNA: TGTGCCAGCAGTTACTTCCAGGGATCGGACACTGAAGCTTTCTTT.

The chain uses TRBV7-9 and TRBJ1-4; 9 bases align to TRBD1. Trimming took 6 bases from V and 5 from J; bases not matched to a gene: 4. CDR3 length: 14 amino acids. Germline loops: CDR1 SEHNR, CDR2 FQNEAQ (reference sequence). The CDR3 DNA sequence: TGTGCCAGCAGGTCCGGGACAGGGAATGAAAAACTGTTTTTT. Protein: CASRSGTGNEKLFF.

The chain combines TRBV5-6 with TRBJ1-2, with 10 bases aligning to TRBD1. CDR3 length: 18 amino acids. Trimming cost V 0 bases and J 4 bases; bases outside gene matches: 12. Germline-derived CDR1 and CDR2 are SGHDT and YYEEEE. This CDR3 reads CASSLENITGQGSYGYTF. The CDR3 DNA is TGTGCCAGCAGCTTGGAGAATATTACGGGACAGGGGAGCTATGGCTACACCTTC.

The chain couples TRBV2 to TRBJ2-7, with 7 positions matching TRBD1. Germline V gene sequence: CDR1 SNHLY, CDR2 FYNNEI. This CDR3 region has 12 residues. J lost 6 bases, V lost 6 bases, and 5 bases had no gene match. CDR3 sequence: CASSQTGSEQYV. CDR3 bases: TGTGCCAGCAGCCAGACAGGGTCCGAGCAGTACGTC.

The V gene is TRBV12-5, the J gene TRBJ1-2, with 9 bases fitting TRBD1. J gave up 4 bases and V 1 base, and 1 base lay outside the gene matches. The CDR3 is 14 residues long. CDR1 and CDR2 from the germline V gene are LGHNT and FRNRAP. CDR3 DNA sequence: TGTGCTAGTGGTTTGGACAGGGGGCTCTATGGCTACACCTTC. It specifies CASGLDRGLYGYTF.

This clone was observed a single time. J is TRBJ1-5 and V is TRBV25-1; 12 bases fit TRBD1. Germline assignment: CDR1 MGHDK and CDR2 SYGVNS. With 6 bases clipped from V and 6 bases from J, the junction kept 6 bases outside the gene matches. The CDR3 covers 15 residues. CDR3 DNA: TGTGCCAGCAGGATCCGGGACAGGGGGCGTCAGCCCCAGCATTTT. This gives the protein CASRIRDRGRQPQHF.

The chain uses TRBV18 and TRBJ2-1, with 7 bases matching TRBD1. The CDR3 runs 15 residues. Trimming removed 4 bases from V and 2 bases from J; junction bases left unmatched: 5. Germline V gene data show CDR1 as KGHSH and CDR2 as LQKENI. The DNA for the CDR3 is TGTGCCAGCTCACGAGGGGGCCAGCCCTACAATGAGCAGTTCTTC. Translated, it gives CASSRGGQPYNEQFF. Based on the CDR3 plus reference TRBV18 and TRBJ2-1, the full variable domain is NAGVMQNPRHLVRRRGQEARLRCSPMKGHSHVYWYRQLPEEGLKFMVYLQKENIIDESGMPKERFSAEFPKEGPSILRIQQVVRGDSAAYFCASSRGGQPYNEQFFGPGTRLTVL.

The V gene is TRBV27, the J gene TRBJ1-4; the D is unclear. The CDR3 covers 14 residues. In germline, CDR1 is MNHEY, CDR2 SMNVEV (reference sequence). Trimming cost V 1 base and J 8 bases, with 11 bases left between them. The CDR3 sequence is CASSLWGVGEKLFF. The CDR3 nucleotides read TGTGCCAGCAGTTTATGGGGAGTAGGGGAAAAACTGTTTTTT.

The V and J genes are TRBV5-1 and TRBJ2-1; 9 bases fit TRBD2. Germline CDR1 SGHRS, CDR2 YFSETQ. CDR3 size: 15 residues. V lost 3 bases, J lost 1 base, and 2 bases stayed unmatched. The CDR3 region has the DNA TGCGCCAGCAGCTCGCTAGCGGGATCCTACAATGAGCAGTTCTTC. This codes for CASSSLAGSYNEQFF.